The T cell receptor beta chain described here comes from a study of blood T cell repertoires in COVID-19. Turning to the study itself: Sites in the United States, Italy and Spain provided acute and convalescent COVID-19 samples. Nucleic acid was either cDNA or gDNA, and it came from T cells, B-cell-depleted T cells, or PBMCs.

The V gene's germline CDR1 is SGHAT and CDR2 FQNNGV. This CDR3 is built from 14 residues. V lost 4 bases to trimming and J lost 6 bases, with 15 bases between them. Study processing details: Reference gene primers were amplified, and this amplification served to estimate nucleated cell counts. The method was immunoSEQ multiplex PCR; TCRdb's version includes in-frame clones alone and lacks a portion of them. V and J calls and clone size are copied from that table; D and trimming were computed from the DNA. In the table there are about 110,000 clones, about three quarters of which are singletons. The TCR originated in a man older than 75 with acute or convalescent COVID-19. This chain joins TRBV11-2 and TRBJ1-1; a possible D gene is TRBD1 (6 bases). The sample taken for sequencing was peripheral blood. CDR3 in DNA: TGTGCCAGCAGCTGGGAGGGGGGACGGGCTGAAGCTTTCTTT. It yields the protein CASSWEGGRAEAFF.